The 16 T cell receptor beta chains below were found in one sample sequenced in a study of blood T cell repertoires in COVID-19. TCRdb keeps only in-frame clones here, not all; method: immunoSEQ multiplex PCR. The table records 300,000 to 400,000 clones, 70% to 90% of them present only once. Sequenced input: peripheral blood. The receptors stem from a woman aged 55-70 years with COVID-19, enrolled during active disease.

The rearrangement links TRBV19 to TRBJ1-1, with D maybe TRBD1 (6 bases). CDR3 length equals 14 residues. Per germline, CDR1 LNHDA and CDR2 SQIVND (reference sequence). The V and J ends lost 0 bases and 3 bases respectively, with 8 bases between them. The DNA for the CDR3 is TGTGCCAGTAGTATAGATCAGGGGTACACTGAAGCTTTCTTT. Translating gives CASSIDQGYTEAFF. Together with reference TRBV19 and TRBJ1-1, the CDR3 gives the full variable domain: DGGITQSPKYLFRKEGQNVTLSCEQNLNHDAMYWYRQDPGQGLRLIYYSQIVNDFQKGDIAEGYSVSREKKESFPLTVTSAQKNPTAFYLCASSIDQGYTEAFFGQGTRLTVV.

The V gene is TRBV14, the J gene TRBJ1-2; D remains ambiguous. The CDR3 spans 14 residues. Germline V CDR1 and CDR2: SGHDN, FVKESK. Trimming left V 1 base short and J 5 bases short, with 11 bases between. The CDR3 nucleotides are TGTGCCAGCAGCCAAGCGGGATTGCTGTATGGCTACACCTTC. Its translation is CASSQAGLLYGYTF.

The CDR3 DNA follows: TGCGCCAGCAAGTTGACCCGGACAGGTACGACTGAAGCTTTCTTT. As protein: CASKLTRTGTTEAFF. The rearrangement joins TRBV5-1 to TRBJ1-1, with TRBD1 identical over 7 bases. The J segment lost 5 bases and the V segment lost 6 bases, leaving 13 bases of the junction unmatched. CDR3 length: 15 amino acids. The germline CDR1 and CDR2 sequences are SGHRS and YFSETQ. Full variable domain (outside the CDR3, taken from reference TRBV5-1 and TRBJ1-1): KAGVTQTPRYLIKTRGQQVTLSCSPISGHRSVSWYQQTPGQGLQFLFEYFSETQRNKGNFPGRFSGRQFSNSRSEMNVSTLELGDSALYLCASKLTRTGTTEAFFGQGTRLTVV.

This chain connects TRBV7-3 to TRBJ2-1, with 10 bases that match TRBD2. After removal of 5 bases from V and 6 bases from J, the junction contained 1 base not matched to a gene. This CDR3 comprises 13 residues. The germline V gene encodes CDR1 SGHTA and CDR2 FQGTGA. CDR3 in DNA: TGTGCCAGCAGCCTAGCGGGGGCCAATGAGCAGTTCTTC. Its protein is CASSLAGANEQFF. Together with reference TRBV7-3 and TRBJ2-1, the CDR3 gives the full variable domain: GAGVSQTPSNKVTEKGKYVELRCDPISGHTALYWYRQSLGQGPEFLIYFQGTGAADDSGLPNDRFFAVRPEGSVSTLKIQRTERGDSAVYLCASSLAGANEQFFGPGTRLTVL.

The chain couples TRBV7-9 to TRBJ1-1; no reliable D call. Germline V gene lookup returns CDR1 SEHNR and CDR2 FQNEAQ (reference sequence). Trimming left V 5 bases short and J 5 bases short, with 9 bases between. CDR3 size: 12 residues. This chain's CDR3 is CASSHSLTEAFF. The CDR3, as DNA: TGTGCCAGCAGCCACTCGCTGACTGAAGCTTTCTTT.

This clone was counted a single time. The rearrangement links TRBV19 to TRBJ1-3; D is undetermined. Germline lookup yields CDR1 LNHDA and CDR2 SQIVND (reference sequence). Trimming left V 3 bases short and J 1 base short, with 22 bases between. The CDR3 totals 19 residues. The CDR3: CASSINVAVPGGSGNTIYF. CDR3 nucleotide sequence: TGTGCCAGTAGTATTAACGTGGCTGTTCCGGGAGGTTCTGGAAACACCATATATTTT. Variable domain in full (rest from reference TRBV19 and TRBJ1-3): DGGITQSPKYLFRKEGQNVTLSCEQNLNHDAMYWYRQDPGQGLRLIYYSQIVNDFQKGDIAEGYSVSREKKESFPLTVTSAQKNPTAFYLCASSINVAVPGGSGNTIYFGEGSWLTVV.

This clone appeared a single time. The V call is TRBV2, the J call TRBJ2-5; tentative D call: TRBD2 (5 bases). The CDR3 runs to 14 residues. Germline-derived CDR1 and CDR2 are SNHLY and FYNNEI. V was pared by 6 bases and J by 4 bases, with 15 bases between. Here the CDR3 reads CASRARWTGETQYF. CDR3 DNA sequence: TGTGCCAGCAGGGCCCGTTGGACTGGAGAGACCCAGTACTTC.

This chain links TRBV6-5 with TRBJ1-6, with unresolved D. The CDR3 has 12 residues. Germline CDR1 and CDR2: MNHEY and SVGAGI. Trimming removed 6 bases from V and 4 bases from J, with 4 bases in between. The CDR3 DNA follows: TGTGCCAGCAGCACTTATAATTCACCCCTCCACTTT. Residues: CASSTYNSPLHF.

The chain joins TRBV30 to TRBJ2-3, with 9 bases fitting TRBD1. V gave up 1 base and J gave up 9 bases; unmatched junction bases: 8. The CDR3 runs to 14 residues. The germline gives CDR1 GTSNPN, CDR2 SVGIG (reference sequence). CDR3 protein: CAWSALLDRGTQYF. The CDR3, as DNA: TGTGCCTGGAGTGCTCTCTTAGACAGGGGGACGCAGTATTTT.

This clone has only one observation. The CDR3 loop is CASDTGGNSGNTIYF. The CDR3 coding sequence is TGTGCCAGCGACACAGGGGGTAACTCTGGAAACACCATATATTTT. This chain joins TRBV19 and TRBJ1-3; 8 nucleotides align to TRBD1. V was clipped by 9 bases and J by 0 bases; unmatched bases: 7. Germline-derived CDR1 and CDR2 are LNHDA and SQIVND (reference sequence). The CDR3 is 15 residues long.

V is TRBV18 and J is TRBJ1-1, with TRBD1 matching 12 bases. This CDR3 has 16 residues. Germline lookup yields CDR1 KGHSH and CDR2 LQKENI. V lost 4 bases, J lost 4 bases, and 7 bases stayed unmatched. This CDR3 reads CASSRGQGAGGTEAFF. In nucleotides, the CDR3 is TGTGCCAGCTCACGGGGACAGGGGGCCGGGGGCACTGAAGCTTTCTTT.

Here the CDR3 reads CATSGRVGSPLHF. CDR3 DNA: TGTGCCACTTCGGGGAGGGTGGGCTCACCCCTCCACTTT. This chain joins TRBV12-3 or TRBV12-4 and TRBJ1-6; D gene unclear. The CDR3 length is 13 residues. The V end lost 10 bases, the J end lost 10 bases, and 17 bases lay between the germline ends.

The V call is TRBV7-9, the J call TRBJ1-2; perhaps TRBD1 as D (5 bases). The germline gives CDR1 SEHNR, CDR2 FQNEAQ (reference sequence). Trimming took 1 base from V and 3 from J, leaving 9 bases between them. The CDR3 is 14 amino acids. CDR3 in amino acids: CASSLGSGHYGYTF. The CDR3 nucleotides are TGTGCCAGCAGCTTAGGGTCAGGGCACTATGGCTACACCTTC.

This chain links TRBV11-1 with TRBJ2-1; TRBD1 agrees at 9 bases. The CDR3 extends over 15 amino acids. Germline assignment: CDR1 SGHAT and CDR2 FQDESV (reference sequence). V shed 5 bases and J 1 base; nucleotides not matched to a gene: 3. The CDR3 sequence is CASSPGQGSYNEQFF. The CDR3 region has the DNA TGTGCCAGCAGCCCCGGACAGGGGTCCTACAATGAGCAGTTCTTC.

This clone was observed a few times. The chain carries TRBV5-1 and TRBJ1-1; 8 bases align to TRBD1. J lost 4 bases, V lost 4 bases, and 6 bases had no gene match. In germline, CDR1 is SGHRS, CDR2 YFSETQ. This CDR3 comprises 14 residues. CDR3 sequence: CASSQDRVGTEAFF. The CDR3 nucleotides are TGCGCCAGCAGCCAGGACAGGGTGGGCACTGAAGCTTTCTTT. The variable domain in full, completed from reference TRBV5-1 and TRBJ1-1, reads KAGVTQTPRYLIKTRGQQVTLSCSPISGHRSVSWYQQTPGQGLQFLFEYFSETQRNKGNFPGRFSGRQFSNSRSEMNVSTLELGDSALYLCASSQDRVGTEAFFGQGTRLTVV.

The J gene is TRBJ1-6, the V gene TRBV6-5; no clear D gene. The CDR3 totals 14 residues. Germline CDR1 and CDR2: MNHEY and SVGAGI. V lost 11 bases and J lost 0, with 11 bases in between. CDR3 protein: CACSLSSYNSPLHF. For the CDR3, the DNA is TGTGCCTGCTCCTTGAGCTCCTATAATTCACCCCTCCACTTT.